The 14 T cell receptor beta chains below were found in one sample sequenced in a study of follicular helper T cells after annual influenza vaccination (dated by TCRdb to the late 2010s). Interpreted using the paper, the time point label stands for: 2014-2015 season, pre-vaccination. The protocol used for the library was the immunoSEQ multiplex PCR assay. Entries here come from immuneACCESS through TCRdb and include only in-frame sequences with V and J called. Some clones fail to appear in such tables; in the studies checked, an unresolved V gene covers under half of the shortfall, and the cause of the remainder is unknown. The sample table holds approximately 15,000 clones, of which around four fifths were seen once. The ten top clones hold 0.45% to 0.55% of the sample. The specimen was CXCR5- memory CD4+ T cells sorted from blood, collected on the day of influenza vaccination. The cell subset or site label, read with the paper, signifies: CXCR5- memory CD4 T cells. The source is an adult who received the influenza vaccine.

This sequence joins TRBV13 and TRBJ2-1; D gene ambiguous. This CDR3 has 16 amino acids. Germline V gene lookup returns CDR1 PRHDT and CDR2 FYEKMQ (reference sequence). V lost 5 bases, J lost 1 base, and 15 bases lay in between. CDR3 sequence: CASSQVRLQSYNEQFF. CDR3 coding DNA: TGTGCCAGCAGCCAAGTCCGGCTGCAGTCCTACAATGAGCAGTTCTTC. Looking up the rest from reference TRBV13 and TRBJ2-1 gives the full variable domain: AAGVIQSPRHLIKEKRETATLKCYPIPRHDTVYWYQQGPGQDPQFLISFYEKMQSDKGSIPDRFSAQQFSDYHSELNMSSLELGDSALYFCASSQVRLQSYNEQFFGPGTRLTVL.

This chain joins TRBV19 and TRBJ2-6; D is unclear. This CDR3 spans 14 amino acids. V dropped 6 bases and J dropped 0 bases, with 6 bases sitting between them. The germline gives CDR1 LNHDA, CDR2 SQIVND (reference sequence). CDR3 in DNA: TGTGCCAGTAGCCCTGTCTCTGGGGCCAACGTCCTGACTTTC. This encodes CASSPVSGANVLTF.

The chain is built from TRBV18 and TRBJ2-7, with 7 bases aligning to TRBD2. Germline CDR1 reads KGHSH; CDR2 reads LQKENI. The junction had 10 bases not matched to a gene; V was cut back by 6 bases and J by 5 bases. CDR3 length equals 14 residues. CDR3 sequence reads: CASSIGSGRDEQYF. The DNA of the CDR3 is TGTGCCAGCTCCATCGGCTCAGGGAGGGACGAGCAGTACTTC.

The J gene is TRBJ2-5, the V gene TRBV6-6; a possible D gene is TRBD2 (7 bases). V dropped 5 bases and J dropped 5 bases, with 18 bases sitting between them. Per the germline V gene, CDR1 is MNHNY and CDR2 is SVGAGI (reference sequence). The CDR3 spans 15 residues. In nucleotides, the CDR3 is TGTGCCAGCAGTCTCCCGTCGAGGGGGGGTGAGACCCAGTACTTC. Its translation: CASSLPSRGGETQYF.

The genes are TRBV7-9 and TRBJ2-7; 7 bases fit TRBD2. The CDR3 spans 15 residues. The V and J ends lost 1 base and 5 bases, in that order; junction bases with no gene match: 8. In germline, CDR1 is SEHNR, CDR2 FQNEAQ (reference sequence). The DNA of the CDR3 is TGTGCCAGCAGCTTAGGAGCGGGGTTAATCGACGAGCAGTACTTC. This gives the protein CASSLGAGLIDEQYF.

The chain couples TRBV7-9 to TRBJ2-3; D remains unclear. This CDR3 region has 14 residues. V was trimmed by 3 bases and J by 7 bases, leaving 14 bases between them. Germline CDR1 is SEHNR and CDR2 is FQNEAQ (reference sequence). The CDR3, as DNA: TGTGCCAGCAGCTTTGTCCAAAACGCGAATACGCAGTATTTT. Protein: CASSFVQNANTQYF.

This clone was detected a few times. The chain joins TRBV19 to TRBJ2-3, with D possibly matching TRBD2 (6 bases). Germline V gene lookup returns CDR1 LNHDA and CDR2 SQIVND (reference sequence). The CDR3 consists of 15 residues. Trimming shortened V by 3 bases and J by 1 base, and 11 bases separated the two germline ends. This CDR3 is CASSIWASGTDTQYF. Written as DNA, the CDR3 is TGTGCCAGTAGTATTTGGGCTAGCGGCACAGATACGCAGTATTTT.

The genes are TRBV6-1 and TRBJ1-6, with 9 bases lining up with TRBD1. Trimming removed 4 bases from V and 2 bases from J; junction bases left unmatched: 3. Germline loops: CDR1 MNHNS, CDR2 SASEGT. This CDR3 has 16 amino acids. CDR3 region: CASSADRGTYNSPLHF. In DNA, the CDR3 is TGTGCCAGCAGTGCGGACAGGGGAACCTATAATTCACCCCTCCACTTT.

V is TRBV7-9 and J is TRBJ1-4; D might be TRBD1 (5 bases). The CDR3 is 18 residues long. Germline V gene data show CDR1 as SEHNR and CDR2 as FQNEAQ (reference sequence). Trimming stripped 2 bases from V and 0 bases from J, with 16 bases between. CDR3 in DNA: TGTGCCAGCAGCTTAACCCGACAGATAGATGCAACTAATGAAAAACTGTTTTTT. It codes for CASSLTRQIDATNEKLFF.

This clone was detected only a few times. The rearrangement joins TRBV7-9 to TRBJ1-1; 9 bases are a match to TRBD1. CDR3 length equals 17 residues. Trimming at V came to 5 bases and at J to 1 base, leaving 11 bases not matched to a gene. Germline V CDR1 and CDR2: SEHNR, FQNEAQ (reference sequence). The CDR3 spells CASSAAPGQGSNTEAFF. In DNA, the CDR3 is TGTGCCAGCAGCGCAGCCCCGGGACAGGGATCGAACACTGAAGCTTTCTTT.

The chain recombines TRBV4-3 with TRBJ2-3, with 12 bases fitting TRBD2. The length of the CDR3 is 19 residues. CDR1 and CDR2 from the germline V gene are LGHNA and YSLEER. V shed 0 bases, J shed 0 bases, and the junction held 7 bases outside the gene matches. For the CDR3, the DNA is TGCGCCAGCAGCCAAGATCCAGGACTAGCGGGGCGAAGCACAGATACGCAGTATTTT. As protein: CASSQDPGLAGRSTDTQYF.

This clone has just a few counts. CDR3 nucleotides: TGTGCCAGCAGTCATCACGACAGGGCCTACGAGCAGTACTTC. Translated, it gives CASSHHDRAYEQYF. The chain has TRBV27 and TRBJ2-7; 7 bases match TRBD1. CDR3 length: 14 residues. Germline CDR1 and CDR2: MNHEY and SMNVEV (reference sequence). With V trimmed by 5 bases and J by 2 bases, 6 bases remained unmatched.

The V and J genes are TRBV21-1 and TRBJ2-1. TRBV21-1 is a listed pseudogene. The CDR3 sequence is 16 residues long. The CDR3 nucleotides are TGTGCCAGCAGCAAAGCCGGGGGCCCCCCCTACAATGAGCAGTTCTTC. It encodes CASSKAGGPPYNEQFF.

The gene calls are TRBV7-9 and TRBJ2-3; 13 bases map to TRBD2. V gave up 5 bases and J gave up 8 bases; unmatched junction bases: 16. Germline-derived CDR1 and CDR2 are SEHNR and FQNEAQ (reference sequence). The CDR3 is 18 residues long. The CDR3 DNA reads TGTGCCAGCAGCCCGCGCCCCACTAGCGGGGGGGCCTCAGGTACGCAGTATTTT. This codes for CASSPRPTSGGASGTQYF.